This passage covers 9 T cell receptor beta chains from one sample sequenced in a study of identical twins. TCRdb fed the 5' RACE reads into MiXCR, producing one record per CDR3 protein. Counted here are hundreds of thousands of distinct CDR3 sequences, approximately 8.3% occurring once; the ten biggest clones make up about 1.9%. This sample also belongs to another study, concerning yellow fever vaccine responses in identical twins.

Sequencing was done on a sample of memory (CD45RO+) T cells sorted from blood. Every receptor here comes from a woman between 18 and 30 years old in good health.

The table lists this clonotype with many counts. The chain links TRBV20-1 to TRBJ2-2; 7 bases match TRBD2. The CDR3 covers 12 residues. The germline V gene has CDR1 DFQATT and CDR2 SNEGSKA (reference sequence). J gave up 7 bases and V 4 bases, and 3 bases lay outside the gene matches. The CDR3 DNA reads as TGCAGTGCTACGGGGGAGGGCGGGGAGCTGTTTTTT. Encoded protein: CSATGEGGELFF.

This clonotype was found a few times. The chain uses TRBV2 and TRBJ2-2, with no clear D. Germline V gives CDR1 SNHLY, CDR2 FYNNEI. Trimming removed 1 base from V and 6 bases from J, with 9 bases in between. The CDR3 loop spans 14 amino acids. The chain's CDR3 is CASSEGVRAGELFF. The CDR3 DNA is TGTGCCAGCAGTGAAGGGGTCCGCGCCGGGGAGCTGTTTTTT.

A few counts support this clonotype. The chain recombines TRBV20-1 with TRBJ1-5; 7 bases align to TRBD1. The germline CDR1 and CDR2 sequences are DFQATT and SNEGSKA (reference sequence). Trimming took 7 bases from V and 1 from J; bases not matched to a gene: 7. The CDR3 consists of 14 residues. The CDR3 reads CSGRQGSSNQPQHF. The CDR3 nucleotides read TGCAGTGGAAGACAGGGTTCAAGCAATCAGCCCCAGCATTTT.

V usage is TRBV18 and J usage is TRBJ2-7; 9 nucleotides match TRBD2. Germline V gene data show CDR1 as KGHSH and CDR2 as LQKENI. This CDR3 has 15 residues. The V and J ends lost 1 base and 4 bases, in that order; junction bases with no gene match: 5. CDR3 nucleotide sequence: TGTGCCAGCTCACCACAGCGGGGGGTATTTTACGAGCAGTACTTC. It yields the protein CASSPQRGVFYEQYF.

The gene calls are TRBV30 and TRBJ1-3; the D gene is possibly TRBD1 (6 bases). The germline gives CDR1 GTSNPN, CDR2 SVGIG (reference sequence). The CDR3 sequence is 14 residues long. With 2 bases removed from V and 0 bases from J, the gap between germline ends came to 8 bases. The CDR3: CAWSQGGSGNTIYF. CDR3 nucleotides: TGTGCCTGGAGTCAAGGGGGCTCTGGAAACACCATATATTTT.

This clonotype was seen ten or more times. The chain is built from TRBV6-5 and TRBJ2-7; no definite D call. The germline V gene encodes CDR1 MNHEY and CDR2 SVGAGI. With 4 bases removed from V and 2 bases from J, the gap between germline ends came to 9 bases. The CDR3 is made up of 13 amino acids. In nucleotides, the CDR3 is TGTGCCAGCAGTTTAACGGTTACCTACGAGCAGTACTTC. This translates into CASSLTVTYEQYF.

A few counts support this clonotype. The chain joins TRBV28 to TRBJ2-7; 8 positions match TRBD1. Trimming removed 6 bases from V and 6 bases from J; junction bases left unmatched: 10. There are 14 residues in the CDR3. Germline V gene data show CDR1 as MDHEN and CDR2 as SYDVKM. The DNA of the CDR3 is TGTGCCAGCAGCCTGGACAGGGCCGCCGCCGAGCAGTACTTC. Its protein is CASSLDRAAAEQYF.

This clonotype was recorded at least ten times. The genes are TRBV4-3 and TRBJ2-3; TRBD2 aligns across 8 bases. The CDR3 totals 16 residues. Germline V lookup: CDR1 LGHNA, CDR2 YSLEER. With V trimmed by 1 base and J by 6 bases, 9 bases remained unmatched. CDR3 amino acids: CASSQGGTSDRDTQYF. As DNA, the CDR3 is TGCGCCAGCAGCCAAGGTGGGACTAGTGATCGCGATACGCAGTATTTT.

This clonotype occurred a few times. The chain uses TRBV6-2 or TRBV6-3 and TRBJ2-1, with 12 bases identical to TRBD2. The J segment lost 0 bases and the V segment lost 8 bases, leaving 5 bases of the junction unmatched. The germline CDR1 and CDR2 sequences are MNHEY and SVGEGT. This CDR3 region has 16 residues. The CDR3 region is CASVPSGRASYNEQFF. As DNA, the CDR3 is TGTGCCAGCGTTCCTAGCGGGAGGGCCTCCTACAATGAGCAGTTCTTC.